This TCR beta chain came from a study of T cell repertoires in aging, cancer and after chemotherapy. Study details: Repeat sampling of healthy donors over several months to years showed clear clonal overlap.

Findings and limits, study-wide: Compared with age-matched healthy donors, untreated hematological or solid cancer patients showed higher blood TCR clonality.

This CDR3 is built from 14 residues. Trimming removed 0 bases from V and 9 bases from J; junction bases left unmatched: 7. Germline V CDR1 and CDR2: SGHTA, FQGNSA. Amplification of TCR beta used genomic DNA extracted from peripheral blood. As to this clonotype: Antigen: not known.

Rearranged V-D-J TRB sequences were amplified with a mixed TRB-A/B primer pool. TCRdb re-analysed the multiplex PCR reads in MiXCR, keeping a single row per CDR3 protein. The repertoire consists of more than 7,000 distinct CDR3 sequences, with 32% occurring once and the leading ten covering over 3%. This chain joins TRBV7-2 and TRBJ1-1; 7 bases fit TRBD1. This TCR came from a human donor in good health. Source material: blood. CDR3 protein: CASSLARGGAKAFF. In DNA form, the CDR3 reads TGTGCCAGCAGCTTAGCGCGAGGGGGCGCGAAAGCTTTCTTT. The full variable domain, in which reference TRBV7-2 and TRBJ1-1 provide the parts outside the CDR3, is GAGVSQSPSNKVTEKGKDVELRCDPISGHTALYWYRQSLGQGLEFLIYFQGNSAPDKSGLPSDRFSAERTGGSVSTLTIQRTQQEDSAVYLCASSLARGGAKAFFGQGTRLTVV.